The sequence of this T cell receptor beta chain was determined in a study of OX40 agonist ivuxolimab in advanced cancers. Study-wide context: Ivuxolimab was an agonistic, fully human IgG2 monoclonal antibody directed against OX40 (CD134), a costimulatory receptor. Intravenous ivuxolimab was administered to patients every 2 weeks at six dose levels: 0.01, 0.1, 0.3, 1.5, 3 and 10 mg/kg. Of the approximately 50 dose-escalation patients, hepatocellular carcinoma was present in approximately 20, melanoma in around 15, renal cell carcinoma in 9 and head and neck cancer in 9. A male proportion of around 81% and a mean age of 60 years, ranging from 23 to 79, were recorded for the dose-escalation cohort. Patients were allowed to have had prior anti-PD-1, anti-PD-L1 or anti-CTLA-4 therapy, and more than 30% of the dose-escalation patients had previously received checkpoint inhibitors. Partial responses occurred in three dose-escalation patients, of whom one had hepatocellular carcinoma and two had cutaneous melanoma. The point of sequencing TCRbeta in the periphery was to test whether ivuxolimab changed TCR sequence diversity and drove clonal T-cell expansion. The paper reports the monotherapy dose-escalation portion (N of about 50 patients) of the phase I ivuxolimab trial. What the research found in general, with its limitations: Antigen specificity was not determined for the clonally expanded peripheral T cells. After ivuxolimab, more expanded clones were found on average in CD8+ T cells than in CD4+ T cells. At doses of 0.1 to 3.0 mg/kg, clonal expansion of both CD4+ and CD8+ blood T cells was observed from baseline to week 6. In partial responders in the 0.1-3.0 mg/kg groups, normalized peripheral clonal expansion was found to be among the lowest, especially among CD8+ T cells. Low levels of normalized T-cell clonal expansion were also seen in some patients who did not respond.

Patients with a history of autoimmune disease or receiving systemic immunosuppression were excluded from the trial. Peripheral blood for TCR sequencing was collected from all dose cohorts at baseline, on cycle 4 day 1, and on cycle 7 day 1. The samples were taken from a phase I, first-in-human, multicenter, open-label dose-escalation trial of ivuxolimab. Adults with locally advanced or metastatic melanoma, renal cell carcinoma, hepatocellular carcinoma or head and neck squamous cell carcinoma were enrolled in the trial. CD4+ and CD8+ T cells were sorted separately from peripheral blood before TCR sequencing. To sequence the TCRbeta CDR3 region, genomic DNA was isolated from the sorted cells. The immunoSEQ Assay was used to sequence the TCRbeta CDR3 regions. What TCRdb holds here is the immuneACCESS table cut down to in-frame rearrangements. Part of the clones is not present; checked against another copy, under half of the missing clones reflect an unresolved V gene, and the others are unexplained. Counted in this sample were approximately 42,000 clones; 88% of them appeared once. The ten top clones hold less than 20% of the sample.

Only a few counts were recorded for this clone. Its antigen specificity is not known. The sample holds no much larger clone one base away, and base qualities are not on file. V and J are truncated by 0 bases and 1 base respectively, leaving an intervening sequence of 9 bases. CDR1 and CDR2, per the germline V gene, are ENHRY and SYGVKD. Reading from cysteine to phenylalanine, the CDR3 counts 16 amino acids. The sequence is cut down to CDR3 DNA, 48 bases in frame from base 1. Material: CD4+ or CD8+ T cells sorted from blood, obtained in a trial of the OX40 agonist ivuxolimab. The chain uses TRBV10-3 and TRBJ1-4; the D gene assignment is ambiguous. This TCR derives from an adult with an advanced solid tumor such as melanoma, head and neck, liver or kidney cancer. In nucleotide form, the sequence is TGTGCCATCAGTGAGTCGAAGGGAGGAACTAATGAAAAACTGTTTTTT. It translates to CAISESKGGTNEKLFF.